This TCR beta chain was captured by sequencing in a study of shared clonotypes between healthy human individuals. The overall study: Three plates were used per donor for CD4 naive, three for CD4 memory, two for CD8 naive and one for CD8 memory.

Original data processing: ImmunoSEQ supplied junction-only sequences lacking quality scores, so filtering was different. Only in-frame clones appear in the TCRdb table, and some are missing; sequencing was by immunoSEQ multiplex PCR. V and J calls and clone size are given by that table; D and trimming were obtained from the DNA. The table includes 950,000 to 1,300,000 clones, around 74% detected once. Memory CD4+ cells were the fraction left after CD45RA+ naive selection. This TCR came from a man aged 18 to 30 in good health. The sample taken for sequencing was memory CD4+ T cells sorted from blood. The subset: CD45RA-negative fraction.

The CDR3 spells CSAPLPGGYTF. DNA for the CDR3: TGCAGTGCACCCTTACCTGGGGGCTACACCTTC. V and J are TRBV20-1 and TRBJ1-2, with D uncertain. Germline CDR1 and CDR2: DFQATT and SNEGSKA (reference sequence). The CDR3 totals 11 residues. Trimming removed 6 bases from V and 8 bases from J, with 13 bases in between.